This TCR beta chain was sequenced in a study of PD-1 blockade in classical Hodgkin lymphoma. Study findings and constraints: At C4D1, TCR diversity had climbed significantly for CD4+ cells, though not for CD8+ cells. Reported findings placed baseline TCR diversity lower in newly diagnosed patients (compared with healthy donors). Patients newly diagnosed and complete responders had comparable baseline diversity. Patients starting nivolumab under 1 year after ASCT were excluded.

The data were produced by immunoSEQ multiplex PCR, yet TCRdb's version contains in-frame clones alone and is incomplete. The sample shows just under 45,000 clones, over 65% of them seen only once. To note about this clone: As yet, its antigen is unknown. Other DNA sequences in this specimen translate into the identical CDR3.

In every patient, relapse followed autologous stem cell transplantation, while exposure to brentuximab vedotin differed. The V and J ends lost 1 base and 4 bases respectively, with 5 bases between them. CDR3 length: 12 amino acids. Germline V gives CDR1 SEHNR, CDR2 FQNEAQ (reference sequence). The sequence derives from a human donor with classical Hodgkin lymphoma. The chain uses TRBV7-9 and TRBJ2-7; tentative D call: TRBD2 (5 bases). The sequenced sample was peripheral blood mononuclear cells (PBMCs), obtained before the second cycle of nivolumab. The DNA of the CDR3 is TGTGCCAGCAGCTTAGGGACTTACGAGCAGTACTTC. Protein sequence: CASSLGTYEQYF.